The 10 T cell receptor beta chains presented below share a single source sample, sequenced in a study of cytomegalovirus exposure and HLA in healthy donors. This PCR relied on a set of 60 Vbeta primers and 13 Jbeta primers. Profiling relied on immunoSEQ multiplex PCR, and the TCRdb table lists in-frame clones only, not all of them. The sample includes about 220,000 clones, 70% to 80% of them seen just once. The material sequenced was PBMCs. These receptors were obtained from a woman in her 30s in good health and CMV-seronegative.

The chain carries TRBV30 and TRBJ2-7, with D perhaps TRBD2 (7 bases). Trimming took off 8 bases at V and 5 bases at J, with 13 bases between the two ends. Germline CDR1 reads GTSNPN; CDR2 reads SVGIG (reference sequence). The CDR3 is made up of 11 amino acids. The CDR3 nucleotides are TGTGCCGTAGGGGGGGCCAACGAGCAGTACTTC. Translating it yields CAVGGANEQYF.

This clone was seen a handful of times. The chain is built from TRBV7-2 and TRBJ1-1, with no clear D. CDR3 length: 13 residues. CDR1 and CDR2 (germline): SGHTA, FQGNSA. V gave up 4 bases and J gave up 5 bases, with 11 bases separating them. The CDR3 region is CASSSTTGTEAFF. Here the CDR3 DNA reads TGTGCCAGCAGCTCAACGACGGGGACTGAAGCTTTCTTT.

The chain uses TRBV5-4 and TRBJ2-5; 9 bases are shared with TRBD2. Germline CDR1 reads SGHNT; CDR2 reads YYREEE (reference sequence). This CDR3 comprises 14 residues. V lost 2 bases to trimming and J lost 11 bases; unmatched junction nucleotides: 10. The CDR3 region has the DNA TGTGCCAGCAGCTTAGCGGGGGGTCTTCGAGAGCAGTACTTC. Its protein product is CASSLAGGLREQYF. Looking up the rest from reference TRBV5-4 and TRBJ2-5 gives the full variable domain: ETGVTQSPTHLIKTRGQQVTLRCSSQSGHNTVSWYQQALGQGPQFIFQYYREEENGRGNFPPRFSGLQFPNYSSELNVNALELDDSALYLCASSLAGGLREQYFGPGTRLLVL.

V is TRBV15 and J is TRBJ1-1; D gene ambiguous. The germline V and J ends were trimmed by 5 bases and 0 bases, with 4 bases remaining between them. This CDR3 is 12 amino acids long. Germline V gives CDR1 LNHNV, CDR2 YYDKDF (reference sequence). CDR3 bases: TGTGCCACCAGCCGGGTGAACACTGAAGCTTTCTTT. Translation gives CATSRVNTEAFF.

The rearrangement uses TRBV18 and TRBJ1-1; weak D call: TRBD1 (5 bases). V lost 2 bases, J lost 7 bases, and 17 bases lay in between. The CDR3 is made up of 15 amino acids. Germline V gene data show CDR1 as KGHSH and CDR2 as LQKENI. DNA of the CDR3: TGTGCCAGCTCACCAAGGGCGGACACCGCCTATGAAGCTTTCTTT. This sequence encodes CASSPRADTAYEAFF.

This clone was seen more than once but under ten times. The rearrangement joins TRBV18 to TRBJ2-7, with 9 positions matching TRBD1. With 7 bases clipped from V and 3 bases from J, the junction kept 10 bases outside the gene matches. The CDR3 has 15 amino acids. Germline V lookup: CDR1 KGHSH, CDR2 LQKENI. CDR3 coding DNA: TGTGCCAGCTTCCCCAGCCGGGACAGGGACTACGAGCAGTACTTC. It is translated as CASFPSRDRDYEQYF.

The J gene is TRBJ2-6, the V gene TRBV15, with 7 nucleotides matching TRBD1. CDR1 LNHNV and CDR2 YYDKDF come from the germline V gene (reference sequence). The CDR3 contains 17 residues. V gave up 3 bases and J gave up 1 base; unmatched junction bases: 6. DNA of the CDR3: TGTGCCACCAGCAGGACAGGGTCAGGGTCTGGGGCCAACGTCCTGACTTTC. Translation gives CATSRTGSGSGANVLTF.

There are a few counts of this clone. The identical CDR3 is also encoded by other nucleotide sequences in the sample. V and J are TRBV6-5 and TRBJ1-1; D unresolved. The CDR3 is made up of 12 amino acids. The V gene lost 2 bases and the J gene lost 2 bases, with 3 bases spanning the gap. Germline V CDR1 and CDR2: MNHEY, SVGAGI. CDR3 protein: CASSYQNTEAFF. CDR3 nucleotides: TGTGCCAGCAGTTACCAAAACACTGAAGCTTTCTTT.

The CDR3 here is CAWSVTASGNQPQHF. In DNA, the CDR3 is TGTGCCTGGAGTGTAACTGCGAGTGGCAATCAGCCCCAGCATTTT. The V gene is TRBV30, the J gene TRBJ1-5; D is unresolved. Deletions cut 0 bases from V and 2 bases from J, with 11 bases between. Germline lookup yields CDR1 GTSNPN and CDR2 SVGIG (reference sequence). The CDR3 has 15 residues.

The gene calls are TRBV6-6 and TRBJ1-2; no definite D call. Germline V gene lookup returns CDR1 MNHNY and CDR2 SVGAGI (reference sequence). The V end lost 5 bases, the J end lost 2 bases, and 12 bases lay between the germline ends. The CDR3 has 14 amino acids. CDR3 region: CASSRTPENYGYTF. The CDR3 nucleotides are TGTGCCAGCAGTCGAACCCCGGAGAACTATGGCTACACCTTC.